What follows is one T cell receptor beta chain and its context. The antigen remains undetermined. TCRdb keeps only in-frame clones here, not all; method: immunoSEQ multiplex PCR. The table has approximately 190,000 clones, 70% to 75% seen once. The source of the sample is a study of cytotoxic CD8 clonotypes in ibrutinib-treated CLL. Findings and limits, study-wide: T-cell clonality at baseline went above that of age-matched healthy donors and rose and fell with circulating CD8+ T-cell counts. Treatment left the uncommon public clonotypes either contracted or stable in frequency.

This TCR derives from a human donor with chronic lymphocytic leukemia. Here the sequenced sample was PBMCs, taken after 12 months of ibrutinib treatment.

The CDR3, as DNA: TGCGCCAGCAGCCAGGCAGGTACAGGCACTGAAGCTTTCTTT. Translated, it gives CASSQAGTGTEAFF. The rearrangement joins TRBV4-1 to TRBJ1-1; TRBD1 is a possible D gene (5 bases). The V gene lost 3 bases and the J gene lost 4 bases, with 12 bases spanning the gap. CDR1 and CDR2 (germline): MGHRA, YSYEKL. CDR3 length: 14 amino acids.